Below, 21 T cell receptor beta chains from the same sample are listed, as sequenced in a study of T cells in tuberculosis listed by TCRdb under 2018. The library relied on the immunoSEQ multiplex PCR assay. TCRdb holds this immuneACCESS table with in-frame rearrangements only. Some clones are missing; in checked studies, unresolved V genes explain under half, and the rest has no known cause. The sample contains nearly 60,000 clones, 88% of them found a single time. The top ten hold less than 25% of the sample. After being thawed and rested overnight, PBMC were stained with GMM-loaded CD1B tetramer, a Live/Dead dye and anti-CD3, and were then sorted on a FACS Aria II. C32 glucose monomycolate purified from Rhodococcus equi was loaded onto CD1B tetramers. Sequenced: CD1b-GMM tetramer-negative cells sorted from PBMCs. The cell subset or site label, as the study defines it: T cells not binding CD1B-GMM tetramer, sorted from same donor. Receptors originate from an adult woman with latent tuberculosis.

The J gene is TRBJ2-5, the V gene TRBV19; 9 bases match TRBD1. With V trimmed by 6 bases and J by 5 bases, 4 bases remained unmatched. In germline, CDR1 is LNHDA, CDR2 SQIVND (reference sequence). The CDR3 consists of 13 residues. For the CDR3, the DNA is TGTGCCAGTAGCCGGACAGGGGCCGAGACCCAGTACTTC. It yields the protein CASSRTGAETQYF.

This clone is a singleton in its sample. The rearrangement links TRBV5-1 to TRBJ1-1, with TRBD1 matching 8 bases. V lost 4 bases to trimming and J lost 4 bases; unmatched junction nucleotides: 6. This CDR3 is 14 amino acids long. Looked up from germline, CDR1 is SGHRS and CDR2 is YFSETQ. The CDR3: CASSPGQGRTEAFF. CDR3 DNA sequence: TGCGCCAGCAGCCCAGGACAGGGTCGCACTGAAGCTTTCTTT.

As DNA, the CDR3 is TGTGCCAGCAGCTTAGCGGGCAGCGGGACGGCGGATACGCAGTATTTT. Protein sequence: CASSLAGSGTADTQYF. The V call is TRBV7-2, the J call TRBJ2-3, with 7 bases that match TRBD2. Trimming removed 0 bases from V and 6 bases from J; junction bases left unmatched: 9. The CDR3 has 16 residues. The germline V gene has CDR1 SGHTA and CDR2 FQGNSA.

The rearrangement uses TRBV5-6 and TRBJ2-1; D is unresolved. The CDR3 runs to 11 residues. The germline gives CDR1 SGHDT, CDR2 YYEEEE. The V end lost 2 bases, the J end lost 9 bases, and 6 bases lay between the germline ends. The CDR3 DNA sequence: TGTGCCAGCAGCTTTGTGCGTGAGCAGTTCTTC. Translated, it gives CASSFVREQFF. Looking up the rest from reference TRBV5-6 and TRBJ2-1 gives the full variable domain: DAGVTQSPTHLIKTRGQQVTLRCSPKSGHDTVSWYQQALGQGPQFIFQYYEEEERQRGNFPDRFSGHQFPNYSSELNVNALLLGDSALYLCASSFVREQFFGPGTRLTVL.

This chain connects TRBV19 to TRBJ2-7; D gene ambiguous. From germline, CDR1 is LNHDA and CDR2 SQIVND (reference sequence). V lost 2 bases and J lost 3, with 8 bases in between. This CDR3 spans 13 amino acids. CDR3 sequence (DNA): TGTGCCAGTAGTATATCCTTGCGCTACGAGCAGTACTTC. Its protein is CASSISLRYEQYF.

This clone was seen a single time. This chain connects TRBV7-9 to TRBJ2-1; 9 nucleotides match TRBD2. Germline V gene data show CDR1 as SEHNR and CDR2 as FQNEAQ (reference sequence). V gave up 0 bases and J gave up 9 bases; unmatched junction bases: 9. This CDR3 contains 16 residues. The CDR3 DNA reads TGTGCCAGCAGCTTAGCGTTAGCGGGAGTTGGGGGTGAGCAGTTCTTC. Its protein product is CASSLALAGVGGEQFF.

This clone appeared a few times. This chain joins TRBV19 and TRBJ2-7, with 11 bases matching TRBD1. This CDR3 has 14 amino acids. CDR1 LNHDA and CDR2 SQIVND come from the germline V gene (reference sequence). Trimming took 7 bases from V and 4 from J; bases not matched to a gene: 6. CDR3 sequence: CASKQDRGQYEQYF. In nucleotides, the CDR3 is TGTGCCAGTAAACAGGACAGGGGGCAATACGAGCAGTACTTC.

This chain connects TRBV9 to TRBJ2-3; TRBD2 matches 8 bases. The CDR3 runs 15 residues. Germline V CDR1 and CDR2: SGDLS, YYNGEE. Trimming took 4 bases from V and 0 from J; bases not matched to a gene: 4. The CDR3 DNA reads as TGTGCCAGCAGCCGCGGGAGGACTAGCACAGATACGCAGTATTTT. This translates into CASSRGRTSTDTQYF.

Written as DNA, the CDR3 is TGTGCCAGTAGTAATCGCCGGGACAGAGGGGTAAGCAATCAGCCCCAGCATTTT. It encodes CASSNRRDRGVSNQPQHF. The rearrangement links TRBV19 to TRBJ1-5, with 7 bases aligning to TRBD1. The germline gives CDR1 LNHDA, CDR2 SQIVND (reference sequence). With 4 bases clipped from V and 1 base from J, the junction kept 13 bases outside the gene matches. The CDR3 sequence is 18 residues long. The full variable domain, in which reference TRBV19 and TRBJ1-5 provide the parts outside the CDR3, is DGGITQSPKYLFRKEGQNVTLSCEQNLNHDAMYWYRQDPGQGLRLIYYSQIVNDFQKGDIAEGYSVSREKKESFPLTVTSAQKNPTAFYLCASSNRRDRGVSNQPQHFGDGTRLSIL.

The chain employs TRBV4-3 and TRBJ2-2, with a weak D call TRBD2 (5 bases). V was pared by 4 bases and J by 8 bases, with 11 bases between. The CDR3 spans 13 residues. Germline V gene data show CDR1 as LGHNA and CDR2 as YSLEER. The CDR3, as DNA: TGCGCCAGCAGCCCCGCGAGGGCGGGGGAGCTGTTTTTT. Protein sequence: CASSPARAGELFF.

This CDR3 is CASSRDWSGEKLFF. The CDR3 DNA is TGTGCCAGTAGTCGTGATTGGAGCGGTGAAAAACTGTTTTTT. The chain links TRBV19 to TRBJ1-4; no clear D. The length of the CDR3 is 14 residues. Looked up from germline, CDR1 is LNHDA and CDR2 is SQIVND (reference sequence). The germline V and J ends were trimmed by 5 bases and 7 bases, with 14 bases remaining between them.

This sequence joins TRBV6-5 and TRBJ2-3; 9 bases align to TRBD1. The CDR3 is 12 residues long. Germline loops: CDR1 MNHEY, CDR2 SVGAGI. Losses at the gene ends were 6 bases for V and 11 bases for J; bases not matched to a gene: 6. CDR3 sequence reads: CASSVGQGRQYF. CDR3 DNA sequence: TGTGCCAGCAGCGTGGGACAGGGAAGGCAGTATTTT.

J is TRBJ2-1 and V is TRBV28; D is perhaps TRBD1 (5 bases). The CDR3 is made up of 15 amino acids. Trimming stripped 3 bases from V and 5 bases from J, with 14 bases between. Germline values: CDR1 MDHEN, CDR2 SYDVKM. In nucleotides, the CDR3 is TGTGCCAGCAGTTTCGGTTTTCAAGGGGACAATGAGCAGTTCTTC. This translates into CASSFGFQGDNEQFF. Combining the CDR3 with reference TRBV28 and TRBJ2-1 gives the whole variable domain DVKVTQSSRYLVKRTGEKVFLECVQDMDHENMFWYRQDPGLGLRLIYFSYDVKMKEKGDIPEGYSVSREKKERFSLILESASTNQTSMYLCASSFGFQGDNEQFFGPGTRLTVL.

The chain employs TRBV2 and TRBJ1-1, with 10 bases fitting TRBD1. The CDR3 is 18 residues long. V gave up 0 bases and J gave up 7 bases; unmatched junction bases: 14. Germline lookup yields CDR1 SNHLY and CDR2 FYNNEI. CDR3 amino acids: CASSEALWGTGAPNEAFF. The CDR3 DNA reads TGTGCCAGCAGTGAAGCGCTTTGGGGGACAGGGGCTCCCAATGAAGCTTTCTTT.

This clone was recorded only once. The CDR3: CASRSGVRNEQFF. In DNA form, the CDR3 reads TGCGCCAGCAGGTCGGGGGTTAGGAATGAGCAGTTCTTC. The genes are TRBV5-1 and TRBJ2-1, with D possibly TRBD2 on 6 matching bases. In germline, CDR1 is SGHRS, CDR2 YFSETQ. V was cut by 5 bases and J by 7 bases, with 13 bases left in between. The length of the CDR3 is 13 residues.

CDR3 coding DNA: TGTGCCAGCAGCGTAGTCGGGGGGGCCTGGAATGAGCAGTTCTTC. Translating it yields CASSVVGGAWNEQFF. V and J are TRBV9 and TRBJ2-1; 8 nucleotides match TRBD2. The CDR3 loop spans 15 amino acids. V trimming: 0 bases; J trimming: 7 bases; junction bases outside the gene matches: 6. The germline CDR1 and CDR2 sequences are SGDLS and YYNGEE.

The rearrangement links TRBV6-6 to TRBJ2-2, with TRBD2 matching over 7 bases. Germline CDR1 MNHNY, CDR2 SVGAGI (reference sequence). Trimming cost V 4 bases and J 3 bases; bases outside gene matches: 2. The CDR3 is made up of 14 amino acids. The CDR3 DNA is TGTGCCAGCAGTTCAGGGAGGGACACCGGGGAGCTGTTTTTT. Amino acids: CASSSGRDTGELFF.

The V and J genes are TRBV4-3 and TRBJ1-4, with D unresolved. CDR1 is LGHNA, CDR2 YSLEER, per germline. This CDR3 spans 15 amino acids. V was cut by 3 bases and J by 2 bases, with 10 bases left in between. The CDR3 DNA is TGCGCCAGCAGCCATGAGTGGGCGACTAATGAAAAACTGTTTTTT. It specifies CASSHEWATNEKLFF.

This rearrangement joins TRBV7-2 to TRBJ1-1, with 7 bases fitting TRBD1. Germline CDR1 SGHTA, CDR2 FQGNSA. V lost 0 bases to trimming and J lost 3 bases; unmatched junction nucleotides: 7. This CDR3 has 16 residues. Here the CDR3 reads CASSLAAGTVYTEAFF. The CDR3 region has the DNA TGTGCCAGCAGCTTAGCGGCGGGGACAGTTTACACTGAAGCTTTCTTT.

This clone was counted a few times. The CDR3 protein is CASAPSGDGYTF. CDR3 in DNA: TGTGCCAGCGCTCCTAGCGGGGATGGCTACACCTTC. The chain employs TRBV6-1 and TRBJ1-2; D gene ambiguous. This CDR3 region has 12 residues. The V gene lost 8 bases and the J gene lost 6 bases, with 13 bases spanning the gap. Germline CDR1 MNHNS, CDR2 SASEGT.

This chain links TRBV18 with TRBJ1-2; D is ambiguous. Germline V gene lookup returns CDR1 KGHSH and CDR2 LQKENI. The CDR3 is made up of 13 amino acids. The V and J ends lost 2 bases and 6 bases respectively, with 10 bases between them. The CDR3 DNA is TGTGCCAGCTCACCAGTGACAAGAAATGGCTACACCTTC. It yields the protein CASSPVTRNGYTF. Filled out from reference TRBV18 and TRBJ1-2, the complete variable domain reads NAGVMQNPRHLVRRRGQEARLRCSPMKGHSHVYWYRQLPEEGLKFMVYLQKENIIDESGMPKERFSAEFPKEGPSILRIQQVVRGDSAAYFCASSPVTRNGYTFGSGTRLTVV.